The 20 T cell receptor beta chains below were found in one sample sequenced in a study of blood T cells in healthy people across ages. The second PCR ran 7 to 11 cycles with a sample-barcoded 5' primer and J-beta primers. Each CDR3 protein gets one entry after TCRdb re-called the 5' RACE reads with MiXCR. The sample holds 650,000 to 950,000 distinct CDR3 sequences; roughly 44% are singletons and the top ten take about 21%. The specimen sequenced was blood. These receptors were obtained from a man aged 55 to 70 in good health.

There are many counts of this clonotype. The chain couples TRBV7-9 to TRBJ1-6; 8 bases map to TRBD1. With 1 base clipped from V and 7 bases from J, the junction kept 9 bases outside the gene matches. CDR1 is SEHNR and CDR2 is FQNEAQ in the germline V gene (reference sequence). CDR3 size: 17 residues. CDR3 residues: CASSLEPRTGRNSPLHF. The CDR3 DNA sequence: TGTGCCAGCAGCTTAGAACCCAGGACAGGGAGAAATTCACCCCTCCACTTT.

This clonotype came up a few times. V usage is TRBV5-1 and J usage is TRBJ2-3, with 7 nucleotides matching TRBD2. CDR1 is SGHRS, CDR2 YFSETQ, per germline. This CDR3 spans 14 amino acids. J lost 4 bases, V lost 0 bases, and 2 bases had no gene match. For the CDR3, the DNA is TGCGCCAGCAGCTTGGGGACTAGTCCAGATACGCAGTATTTT. It translates to CASSLGTSPDTQYF.

The chain combines TRBV28 with TRBJ1-2; the match to TRBD1 covers 7 bases. V shed 1 base and J 2 bases; nucleotides not matched to a gene: 4. Per germline, CDR1 MDHEN and CDR2 SYDVKM. The CDR3 consists of 15 residues. The CDR3 loop is CASSLFGTVNYGYTF. Here the CDR3 DNA reads TGTGCCAGCAGTTTATTCGGGACAGTCAACTATGGCTACACCTTC.

This chain joins TRBV7-8 and TRBJ2-1; 10 nucleotides match TRBD1. Germline CDR1 reads SGHVS; CDR2 reads FQNEAQ. This CDR3 is 16 amino acids long. With V trimmed by 4 bases and J by 8 bases, 11 bases remained unmatched. DNA of the CDR3: TGTGCCAGCAGCTCGGGAACCGGGACAGGGGCATATGAGCAGTTCTTC. It specifies CASSSGTGTGAYEQFF.

A few counts support this clonotype. This chain links TRBV5-1 with TRBJ1-1; 9 positions agree with TRBD1. The CDR3 sequence is 16 residues long. Trimming took 2 bases from V and 1 from J; bases not matched to a gene: 6. In germline, CDR1 is SGHRS, CDR2 YFSETQ. CDR3: CASSLVQGAANTEAFF. The CDR3 nucleotides read TGCGCCAGCAGCTTAGTACAGGGGGCTGCGAACACTGAAGCTTTCTTT.

This rearrangement joins TRBV6-2 or TRBV6-3 to TRBJ1-2; D unresolved. Per germline, CDR1 MNHEY and CDR2 SVGEGT. This CDR3 has 15 residues. Trimming left V 5 bases short and J 6 bases short, with 19 bases between. Here the CDR3 DNA reads TGTGCCAGCAGTCCCCACGGCCAGCCAATCGATGGCTACACCTTC. Residues: CASSPHGQPIDGYTF.

V is TRBV7-2 and J is TRBJ1-6; maybe TRBD1 (5 bases). Germline V lookup: CDR1 SGHTA, CDR2 FQGNSA. V dropped 1 base and J dropped 0 bases, with 13 bases sitting between them. The CDR3 runs to 18 residues. The DNA of the CDR3 is TGTGCCAGCAGCTTAGTACAGGCTGCCACCTCCTATAATTCACCCCTCCACTTT. Protein sequence: CASSLVQAATSYNSPLHF.

This clonotype came up a few times. J is TRBJ1-6 and V is TRBV25-1; 9 bases match TRBD1. The CDR3 runs 14 residues. V lost 6 bases to trimming and J lost 6 bases; unmatched junction nucleotides: 3. In germline, CDR1 is MGHDK, CDR2 SYGVNS. CDR3 amino acids: CASRPGQGNSPLHF. CDR3 DNA sequence: TGTGCCAGCAGGCCGGGACAGGGTAATTCACCCCTCCACTTT.

The chain couples TRBV9 to TRBJ1-2; a weak D match, TRBD1 (6 bases). This CDR3 has 15 amino acids. Germline CDR1 and CDR2: SGDLS and YYNGEE. V gave up 4 bases and J gave up 6 bases, with 19 bases separating them. The CDR3 DNA is TGTGCCAGCAGCCCACGACAGGCGCCATTCAATGGCTACACCTTC. Translated: CASSPRQAPFNGYTF.

The V and J genes are TRBV6-1 and TRBJ1-2, with 7 positions matching TRBD1. Germline-derived CDR1 and CDR2 are MNHNS and SASEGT. The CDR3 sequence is 14 residues long. Trimming cost V 6 bases and J 3 bases; bases outside gene matches: 7. Written as DNA, the CDR3 is TGTGCCAGCAGATCCGACAGGGAGTACTATGGCTACACCTTC. This codes for CASRSDREYYGYTF.

The chain couples TRBV27 to TRBJ2-1, with D tentatively TRBD2 (6 bases). The CDR3 sequence is 15 residues long. V lost 5 bases, J lost 13 bases, and 24 bases lay in between. Germline V gene sequence: CDR1 MNHEY, CDR2 SMNVEV (reference sequence). The CDR3 sequence: CASSGGMEVGETQFF. The CDR3 DNA is TGTGCCAGCAGTGGGGGGATGGAGGTGGGAGAGACCCAGTTCTTC.

This clonotype occurred a few times. This rearrangement joins TRBV5-6 to TRBJ2-5; D unresolved. The J call may be incorrect, as the DNA end agrees better with TRBJ2-7. This CDR3 comprises 13 residues. Germline assignment: CDR1 SGHDT and CDR2 YYEEEE. This chain's CDR3 is CASSPRERYEQYF. CDR3 sequence (DNA): TGTGCCAGCAGCCCCCGTGAGCGATACGAGCAGTACTTC.

The chain employs TRBV20-1 and TRBJ1-2, with 7 nucleotides matching TRBD1. The CDR3 runs to 13 residues. Germline lookup yields CDR1 DFQATT and CDR2 SNEGSKA (reference sequence). J lost 10 bases, V lost 1 base, and 9 bases had no gene match. The CDR3 DNA reads TGCAGTGCTAGAGCTCAGGGGGGTCTCGACTACACCTTC. Amino acids: CSARAQGGLDYTF.

The CDR3 reads CASSTSQGGKLFF. CDR3 nucleotides: TGTGCCAGCAGCACAAGTCAGGGAGGGAAACTGTTTTTT. The rearrangement uses TRBV7-2 and TRBJ1-4; D perhaps matches TRBD1 (5 bases). The length of the CDR3 is 13 residues. Germline V lookup: CDR1 SGHTA, CDR2 FQGNSA. Between the trimmed V and J ends, which lost 5 bases and 11 bases, there was a span of 15 bases.

V is TRBV5-1 and J is TRBJ2-7, with 7 bases that match TRBD1. Germline V gene lookup returns CDR1 SGHRS and CDR2 YFSETQ. The length of the CDR3 is 15 residues. After removal of 4 bases from V and 2 bases from J, the junction contained 9 bases not matched to a gene. The CDR3 reads CASSKVSGQTYEQYF. DNA for the CDR3: TGCGCCAGCAGCAAAGTCTCGGGACAGACCTACGAGCAGTACTTC.

J is TRBJ2-7 and V is TRBV7-4; D might be TRBD2 (5 bases). Germline lookup yields CDR1 SGHVT and CDR2 SQSDAQ. V lost 8 bases to trimming and J lost 5 bases, with 16 bases between them. The CDR3 consists of 13 residues. DNA for the CDR3: TGTGCCAGCGCCGGGGTTTGGTCCCACGAGCAGTACTTC. It specifies CASAGVWSHEQYF.

The genes are TRBV6-5 and TRBJ1-1; 8 bases fit TRBD1. Germline-derived CDR1 and CDR2 are MNHEY and SVGAGI. The CDR3 runs to 15 residues. V gave up 2 bases and J gave up 1 base; unmatched junction bases: 3. Written as DNA, the CDR3 is TGTGCCAGCAGTTACAATCAGGGGGCGAACACTGAAGCTTTCTTT. This translates into CASSYNQGANTEAFF.

This chain links TRBV5-1 with TRBJ2-1, with a possible D match to TRBD2 (5 bases). V lost 2 bases, J lost 10 bases, and 13 bases lay in between. Looked up from germline, CDR1 is SGHRS and CDR2 is YFSETQ. The CDR3 contains 13 residues. The CDR3: CASSFYEDSEQFF. The DNA for the CDR3 is TGCGCCAGCAGCTTTTATGAGGACTCAGAGCAGTTCTTC.

The DNA of the CDR3 is TGTGCCAGCAGCTTAGATCCAATCTATGGCTACACCTTC. This encodes CASSLDPIYGYTF. The rearrangement joins TRBV7-2 to TRBJ1-2; no clear D gene. The V end was cut by 1 base, the J end by 4 bases, with 7 bases between. This CDR3 region has 13 residues. Germline V gene lookup returns CDR1 SGHTA and CDR2 FQGNSA.

The rearrangement links TRBV28 to TRBJ1-5, with a possible D match to TRBD1 (5 bases). CDR3 length: 15 residues. The germline V gene has CDR1 MDHEN and CDR2 SYDVKM. Trimming took off 5 bases at V and 3 bases at J, with 14 bases between the two ends. The CDR3 protein is CASSGGKGNNQPQHF. CDR3 DNA sequence: TGTGCCAGCAGTGGAGGGAAGGGGAACAATCAGCCCCAGCATTTT. Full variable domain (remainder filled in from reference TRBV28 and TRBJ1-5): DVKVTQSSRYLVKRTGEKVFLECVQDMDHENMFWYRQDPGLGLRLIYFSYDVKMKEKGDIPEGYSVSREKKERFSLILESASTNQTSMYLCASSGGKGNNQPQHFGDGTRLSIL.